The 31 T cell receptor beta chains below come from one sample, sequenced in a study of blood T cell repertoires in COVID-19. The table came from immunoSEQ multiplex PCR; TCRdb's copy has only in-frame clones and leaves some out. The sample consists of about 110,000 clones, nearly 90% of them appearing once. The sequencing input was peripheral blood. All receptors come from a human donor in a cohort sampled during active COVID-19.

The CDR3 spells CAIRADSYGYTF. The CDR3 bases are TGTGCCATCAGGGCAGACAGCTATGGCTACACCTTC. The V and J genes are TRBV10-3 and TRBJ1-2, with a tentative D call TRBD1 (5 bases). This CDR3 has 12 amino acids. Germline V CDR1 and CDR2: ENHRY, SYGVKD. The V end was cut by 6 bases, the J end by 4 bases, with 9 bases between.

For the CDR3, the DNA is TGTGCCAGCAGCTTAGTGCTAGCGGGAGGGCGGAATGAGCAGTTCTTC. This codes for CASSLVLAGGRNEQFF. The chain uses TRBV7-9 and TRBJ2-1; the match to TRBD2 covers 12 bases. V was pared by 1 base and J by 7 bases, with 5 bases of the junction left unmatched. CDR1 and CDR2 from the germline V gene are SEHNR and FQNEAQ (reference sequence). This CDR3 spans 16 amino acids.

The CDR3 sequence: CASTPGTSVTDTQYF. CDR3 DNA sequence: TGTGCCAGCACCCCCGGGACTAGCGTTACAGATACGCAGTATTTT. J is TRBJ2-3 and V is TRBV9; TRBD2 matches at 10 bases. CDR3 length: 15 residues. V lost 6 bases to trimming and J lost 3 bases; unmatched junction nucleotides: 7. Germline V gene lookup returns CDR1 SGDLS and CDR2 YYNGEE.

This clone was found once. V usage is TRBV19 and J usage is TRBJ1-1; maybe TRBD1 (6 bases). CDR3 size: 14 residues. Per the germline V gene, CDR1 is LNHDA and CDR2 is SQIVND (reference sequence). Between the trimmed V and J ends, which lost 5 bases and 4 bases, there was a span of 14 bases. The chain's CDR3 is CASSSQGSGTEAFF. DNA of the CDR3: TGTGCCAGTAGTTCACAGGGATCGGGCACTGAAGCTTTCTTT.

V is TRBV9 and J is TRBJ2-1, with 12 bases aligning to TRBD2. The junction had 14 bases not matched to a gene; V was cut back by 4 bases and J by 0 bases. Per germline, CDR1 SGDLS and CDR2 YYNGEE. CDR3 length equals 20 residues. In nucleotides, the CDR3 is TGTGCCAGCAGCCTCACCCCCGGGACTAGCGGGTCCAGCTCCTACAATGAGCAGTTCTTC. This translates into CASSLTPGTSGSSSYNEQFF.

This clone occurred a few times. The chain links TRBV5-1 to TRBJ1-1, with TRBD1 as a possible D gene (6 bases). The CDR3 has 14 residues. Germline V gene sequence: CDR1 SGHRS, CDR2 YFSETQ. V dropped 3 bases and J dropped 2 bases, with 11 bases sitting between them. CDR3 sequence: CASSSRTENTEAFF. CDR3 in DNA: TGCGCCAGCAGCTCGCGGACAGAAAACACTGAAGCTTTCTTT. Full variable domain (missing parts from reference TRBV5-1 and TRBJ1-1): KAGVTQTPRYLIKTRGQQVTLSCSPISGHRSVSWYQQTPGQGLQFLFEYFSETQRNKGNFPGRFSGRQFSNSRSEMNVSTLELGDSALYLCASSSRTENTEAFFGQGTRLTVV.

The chain recombines TRBV28 with TRBJ2-3, with 10 bases that match TRBD1. The J segment lost 4 bases and the V segment lost 8 bases, leaving 15 bases of the junction unmatched. The CDR3 length is 17 residues. Germline V gene lookup returns CDR1 MDHEN and CDR2 SYDVKM. The chain's CDR3 is CASLRPPGQGSSDTQYF. The CDR3 DNA is TGTGCCAGCCTACGACCTCCGGGACAGGGGTCATCAGATACGCAGTATTTT. Supplemented by reference TRBV28 and TRBJ2-3, the full variable domain reads DVKVTQSSRYLVKRTGEKVFLECVQDMDHENMFWYRQDPGLGLRLIYFSYDVKMKEKGDIPEGYSVSREKKERFSLILESASTNQTSMYLCASLRPPGQGSSDTQYFGPGTRLTVL.

About this clone itself: The sample has other DNA sequences that encode this CDR3 too. The V gene is TRBV29-1, the J gene TRBJ2-1; 10 bases are shared with TRBD2. CDR1 and CDR2 from the germline V gene are SQVTM and ANQGSEA. The CDR3 covers 14 residues. V shed 7 bases, J shed 0 bases, and the junction held 3 bases outside the gene matches. The CDR3: CSALAGASYNEQFF. CDR3 nucleotides: TGCAGCGCGCTAGCGGGAGCCTCCTACAATGAGCAGTTCTTC.

The rearrangement uses TRBV6-5 and TRBJ1-5; weak D call: TRBD1 (5 bases). The CDR3 consists of 15 residues. Germline V CDR1 and CDR2: MNHEY, SVGAGI. V gave up 7 bases and J gave up 1 base, with 14 bases separating them. CDR3 sequence (DNA): TGTGCCAGCACCCCACGGGCAGGGAGCAATCAGCCCCAGCATTTT. It specifies CASTPRAGSNQPQHF.

This chain joins TRBV7-2 and TRBJ2-3, with 14 bases that match TRBD2. V gave up 4 bases and J gave up 5 bases; unmatched junction bases: 8. This CDR3 region has 17 residues. CDR1 is SGHTA, CDR2 FQGNSA, per germline. CDR3 coding DNA: TGTGCCAGCAGCTCCGGACTAGCGGGAGGCGCGAGAGATACGCAGTATTTT. The encoded protein is CASSSGLAGGARDTQYF.

The chain uses TRBV24-1 and TRBJ2-7; 8 nucleotides match TRBD1. The CDR3 has 17 residues. Unmatched junction bases numbered 12, after V lost 4 bases and J lost 2 bases. CDR1 and CDR2 from the germline V gene are KGHDR and SFDVKD. The CDR3 loop reads CATSDVLDRVFTYEQYF. Written as DNA, the CDR3 is TGTGCCACCAGTGACGTTCTGGACAGGGTATTCACCTACGAGCAGTACTTC.

This chain uses TRBV29-1 with TRBJ2-5; TRBD2 aligns across 9 bases. CDR3 length: 14 amino acids. V trimming: 1 base; J trimming: 9 bases; junction bases outside the gene matches: 9. Per the germline V gene, CDR1 is SQVTM and CDR2 is ANQGSEA. CDR3 in amino acids: CSVEGLAGRTAQYF. In DNA form, the CDR3 reads TGCAGCGTTGAAGGTCTAGCGGGAAGGACGGCCCAGTACTTC.

This clone has more than one count but fewer than ten. The V and J genes are TRBV7-2 and TRBJ1-6; D possibly corresponds to TRBD1 (6 bases). The CDR3 loop spans 14 amino acids. Germline V gives CDR1 SGHTA, CDR2 FQGNSA. V lost 3 bases and J 5 bases, leaving 8 bases between the germline ends. The CDR3 sequence is CASSFTGNNSPLHF. The CDR3, as DNA: TGTGCCAGCAGCTTTACAGGGAATAATTCACCCCTCCACTTT.

The gene calls are TRBV3-1 (or the pseudogene TRBV3-2) and TRBJ2-7; possibly TRBD2 for D (5 bases). CDR1 and CDR2 from the germline V gene are LGHDT and YNNKEL (reference sequence). The CDR3 sequence is 15 residues long. V was pared by 0 bases and J by 3 bases, with 12 bases between. Here the CDR3 DNA reads TGTGCCAGCAGCCAAGATCCGGGGAAGAACTACGAGCAGTACTTC. It yields the protein CASSQDPGKNYEQYF.

This clone has only one observation. V gene TRBV20-1 combines with J gene TRBJ2-4; 8 nucleotides line up with TRBD1. Germline loops: CDR1 DFQATT, CDR2 SNEGSKA (reference sequence). V was pared by 4 bases and J by 7 bases, with 0 bases of the junction left unmatched. The CDR3 length is 11 residues. CDR3 protein: CSATGGNIQYF. DNA of the CDR3: TGCAGTGCTACAGGGGGCAACATTCAGTACTTC.

The rearrangement uses TRBV5-4 and TRBJ2-1; possible D gene TRBD1, 5 bases. Trimming cost V 4 bases and J 0 bases, with 11 bases left between them. Germline CDR1 is SGHNT and CDR2 is YYREEE (reference sequence). The CDR3 has 15 residues. CDR3 DNA sequence: TGTGCCAGCAGCATGACAGCAAGCTCCTACAATGAGCAGTTCTTC. Translating gives CASSMTASSYNEQFF.

In this sample, this clone turned up once. This chain links TRBV7-2 with TRBJ1-5; unclear D gene. CDR3 length equals 15 residues. CDR1 and CDR2 from the germline V gene are SGHTA and FQGNSA. Trimming cost V 1 base and J 0 bases, with 7 bases left between them. The CDR3 DNA follows: TGTGCCAGCAGCTTAGGAGAGAATAGCAATCAGCCCCAGCATTTT. Encoded protein: CASSLGENSNQPQHF.

V and J are TRBV7-2 and TRBJ1-4; no reliable D call. V was clipped by 1 base and J by 6 bases, with 9 bases between them. The germline V gene encodes CDR1 SGHTA and CDR2 FQGNSA. CDR3 length equals 14 residues. In nucleotides, the CDR3 is TGTGCCAGCAGCTTAGATGGCAGTCATGAAAAACTGTTTTTT. It codes for CASSLDGSHEKLFF. Combining the CDR3 with reference TRBV7-2 and TRBJ1-4 gives the whole variable domain GAGVSQSPSNKVTEKGKDVELRCDPISGHTALYWYRQSLGQGLEFLIYFQGNSAPDKSGLPSDRFSAERTGGSVSTLTIQRTQQEDSAVYLCASSLDGSHEKLFFGSGTQLSVL.

This rearrangement joins TRBV13 to TRBJ2-4; weak D call: TRBD2 (6 bases). The CDR3 runs to 16 residues. Per the germline V gene, CDR1 is PRHDT and CDR2 is FYEKMQ (reference sequence). V was cut by 5 bases and J by 5 bases, with 19 bases left in between. CDR3: CASSLTGISGENIQYF. The CDR3, as DNA: TGTGCCAGCAGCCTTACAGGTATCTCGGGGGAAAACATTCAGTACTTC.

With respect to this clone: At one of its ends the junction is not consistent with the germline gene, which may arise from a read error. V is TRBV11-2 and J is TRBJ2-3; D is possibly TRBD1 (5 bases). This CDR3 has 14 amino acids. Germline CDR1 SGHAT, CDR2 FQNNGV. CDR3 coding DNA: TGTGCCAGCAGCATGGACCATTCGACAGACACGCAGTATTTT. Protein product: CASSMDHSTDTQYF.

This clone was seen a single time. The V and J genes are TRBV5-1 and TRBJ1-1, with 7 bases identical to TRBD1. CDR1 is SGHRS, CDR2 YFSETQ, per germline. V shed 3 bases, J shed 1 base, and the junction held 3 bases outside the gene matches. The CDR3 totals 14 residues. The CDR3 DNA reads as TGCGCCAGCAGCTCCGGGACAGCGAACACTGAAGCTTTCTTT. Its translation is CASSSGTANTEAFF.

The chain joins TRBV10-2 to TRBJ2-4; 10 nucleotides agree with TRBD1. CDR1 and CDR2 (germline): WSHSY, SAAADI. The V gene end was trimmed by 3 bases and the J gene end by 0 bases; junction bases not matched to a gene: 2. The CDR3 sequence is 16 residues long. This CDR3 is CASSDGTGVAKNIQYF. CDR3 coding DNA: TGCGCCAGCAGTGACGGGACAGGGGTAGCCAAAAACATTCAGTACTTC.

This clone appeared a single time. V and J are TRBV10-3 and TRBJ1-1; TRBD1 agrees at 8 bases. Germline V gene data show CDR1 as ENHRY and CDR2 as SYGVKD. After removal of 5 bases from V and 3 bases from J, the junction contained 5 bases not matched to a gene. The CDR3 covers 14 residues. The CDR3 loop is CAISTGGSDTEAFF. For the CDR3, the DNA is TGTGCCATCAGTACAGGGGGGTCGGACACTGAAGCTTTCTTT.

The rearrangement uses TRBV19 and TRBJ1-1; possibly TRBD1 for D (5 bases). V lost 6 bases, J lost 1 base, and 12 bases lay in between. In germline, CDR1 is LNHDA, CDR2 SQIVND (reference sequence). This CDR3 has 14 residues. The CDR3 loop is CASSPTQGNTEAFF. In DNA form, the CDR3 reads TGTGCCAGTAGCCCCACCCAGGGGAACACTGAAGCTTTCTTT.

The chain recombines TRBV28 with TRBJ1-1; 9 bases fit TRBD1. Germline values: CDR1 MDHEN, CDR2 SYDVKM. The CDR3 loop spans 14 amino acids. With V trimmed by 4 bases and J by 5 bases, 5 bases remained unmatched. CDR3 sequence reads: CASSSGTGYTEAFF. The CDR3 bases are TGTGCCAGCAGTTCAGGGACAGGGTATACTGAAGCTTTCTTT.

The chain couples TRBV10-3 to TRBJ1-2, with 7 positions matching TRBD1. V was pared by 3 bases and J by 8 bases, with 24 bases of the junction left unmatched. The germline CDR1 and CDR2 sequences are ENHRY and SYGVKD. The CDR3 is 19 residues long. The CDR3 DNA reads TGTGCCATCAGTGACAATGCCTATCGGGGACAGAGCACTTCGGGCGGCTACACCTTC. Amino acids: CAISDNAYRGQSTSGGYTF.

The rearrangement links TRBV6-2 or TRBV6-3 to TRBJ2-7; D remains ambiguous. Per germline, CDR1 MNHEY and CDR2 SVGEGT. The length of the CDR3 is 11 residues. V was clipped by 2 bases and J by 5 bases, with 4 bases between them. CDR3 in amino acids: CASSYPNEQYF. CDR3 bases: TGTGCCAGCAGTTACCCCAACGAGCAGTACTTC.

The chain recombines TRBV11-2 with TRBJ1-4; the D gene is possibly TRBD1 (5 bases). V was shortened by 1 base and J by 7 bases, with 16 bases between the two germline ends. CDR3 length: 16 residues. The germline gives CDR1 SGHAT, CDR2 FQNNGV. CDR3 in DNA: TGTGCCAGCAGCTTAGCCGCGGGGGTGCGGTCTGAAAAACTGTTTTTT. Translating gives CASSLAAGVRSEKLFF.

This rearrangement joins TRBV7-9 to TRBJ2-7; a possible D gene is TRBD1 (5 bases). V lost 2 bases to trimming and J lost 4 bases, with 9 bases between them. In germline, CDR1 is SEHNR, CDR2 FQNEAQ (reference sequence). CDR3 length: 13 amino acids. In DNA, the CDR3 is TGTGCCAGCAGCTTAAACACAGGATACGAGCAGTACTTC. This translates into CASSLNTGYEQYF. The full variable domain, completed using reference TRBV7-9 and TRBJ2-7, is DTGVSQNPRHKITKRGQNVTFRCDPISEHNRLYWYRQTLGQGPEFLTYFQNEAQLEKSRLLSDRFSAERPKGSFSTLEIQRTEQGDSAMYLCASSLNTGYEQYFGPGTRLTVT.

V usage is TRBV5-1 and J usage is TRBJ2-7; 8 bases match TRBD1. CDR3 size: 14 residues. Trimming removed 0 bases from V and 3 bases from J; junction bases left unmatched: 2. CDR1 and CDR2 (germline): SGHRS, YFSETQ. The CDR3 is CASSLGTGHYEQYF. CDR3 nucleotide sequence: TGCGCCAGCAGCTTGGGGACAGGGCACTACGAGCAGTACTTC.

The chain joins TRBV5-1 to TRBJ2-2; tentatively, D is TRBD1 (6 bases). CDR1 SGHRS and CDR2 YFSETQ come from the germline V gene. Between the trimmed V and J ends, which lost 5 bases and 4 bases, there was a span of 18 bases. CDR3 length: 16 residues. CDR3 sequence: CASSLLPLQGTGELFF. The CDR3, as DNA: TGCGCCAGCAGTTTGCTTCCCTTACAGGGCACCGGGGAGCTGTTTTTT. Using reference TRBV5-1 and TRBJ2-2 for the parts outside the CDR3, the full variable domain is KAGVTQTPRYLIKTRGQQVTLSCSPISGHRSVSWYQQTPGQGLQFLFEYFSETQRNKGNFPGRFSGRQFSNSRSEMNVSTLELGDSALYLCASSLLPLQGTGELFFGEGSRLTVL.